This entry lists 29 T cell receptor beta chains sequenced from one sample in a study of blood T cells in healthy people across ages. Primed by a sample-barcoded 5' primer and a J-beta primer mix, a second PCR proceeded for 7 to 11 cycles. TCRdb called the 5' RACE reads again in MiXCR, with one record for every CDR3 protein. The table records 1.5 million to 2 million distinct CDR3 sequences, just under 50% of them present only once. Sequencing input: blood. These receptors all come from a woman in her 40s in good health.

This sequence joins TRBV6-6 and TRBJ2-5; the match to TRBD1 covers 7 bases. With 11 bases clipped from V and 5 bases from J, the junction kept 5 bases outside the gene matches. Germline CDR1 reads MNHNY; CDR2 reads SVGAGI (reference sequence). The CDR3 spans 11 residues. In nucleotides, the CDR3 is TGTGCCGGAGGACAGGCGGAGACCCAGTACTTC. The encoded protein is CAGGQAETQYF.

The rearrangement uses TRBV7-9 and TRBJ1-2; D is unclear. Germline CDR1 SEHNR, CDR2 FQNEAQ (reference sequence). The CDR3 spans 12 residues. The V end lost 3 bases, the J end lost 3 bases, and 5 bases lay between the germline ends. For the CDR3, the DNA is TGTGCCAGCAGCTTCACAGACTATGGCTACACCTTC. This encodes CASSFTDYGYTF. The entire variable domain, with the rest obtained from reference TRBV7-9 and TRBJ1-2, is as follows: DTGVSQNPRHKITKRGQNVTFRCDPISEHNRLYWYRQTLGQGPEFLTYFQNEAQLEKSRLLSDRFSAERPKGSFSTLEIQRTEQGDSAMYLCASSFTDYGYTFGSGTRLTVV.

Details on this clonotype: At one end, the junction sequence differs from germline, possibly due to a read error. The CDR3 protein is CASSLQGLLAYGYIF. The CDR3 coding sequence is TGTGCCAGCAGCCTCCAGGGATTACTAGCTTATGGCTACATCTTC. The chain couples TRBV5-8 to TRBJ1-2; weak D call: TRBD1 (5 bases). There are 15 residues in the CDR3. Germline V gene sequence: CDR1 SGHTS, CDR2 YDEGEE.

The chain has TRBV4-3 and TRBJ2-3, with 9 nucleotides matching TRBD2. The CDR3 runs 18 residues. Germline V lookup: CDR1 LGHNA, CDR2 YSLEER. J was trimmed by 4 bases and V by 1 base; bases with no gene match: 12. The CDR3 loop is CASSQGLLAGTSADTQYF. For the CDR3, the DNA is TGCGCCAGCAGCCAAGGATTGCTAGCGGGGACAAGCGCAGATACGCAGTATTTT.

The chain has TRBV9 and TRBJ2-3; possibly TRBD2 for D (6 bases). The CDR3 runs 17 residues. The V end was cut by 3 bases, the J end by 5 bases, with 22 bases between. Germline V lookup: CDR1 SGDLS, CDR2 YYNGEE. CDR3 nucleotide sequence: TGTGCCAGCAGCGGCGGAGGGACCCGAGACTTTGGAGATACGCAGTATTTT. The encoded protein is CASSGGGTRDFGDTQYF.

This clonotype came up a few times. The chain has TRBV29-1 and TRBJ1-2; D might be TRBD1 (5 bases). In germline, CDR1 is SQVTM, CDR2 ANQGSEA. V gave up 0 bases and J gave up 7 bases, with 21 bases separating them. The CDR3 covers 16 residues. The CDR3 coding sequence is TGCAGCGTTGAAGATCCCGCAGGGACCTACCCTCGTGGCTACACCTTC. It specifies CSVEDPAGTYPRGYTF. The variable domain in full, with the rest retrieved from reference TRBV29-1 and TRBJ1-2, is SAVISQKPSRDICQRGTSLTIQCQVDSQVTMMFWYRQQPGQSLTLIATANQGSEATYESGFVIDKFPISRPNLTFSTLTVSNMSPEDSSIYLCSVEDPAGTYPRGYTFGSGTRLTVV.

The chain joins TRBV6-5 to TRBJ1-1; D is unresolved. Between the trimmed V and J ends, which lost 6 bases and 1 base, there was a span of 12 bases. The germline gives CDR1 MNHEY, CDR2 SVGAGI. The CDR3 spans 14 residues. The DNA of the CDR3 is TGTGCCAGCAGCCCTCACAGTGGGAACACTGAAGCTTTCTTT. This encodes CASSPHSGNTEAFF.

This clonotype has only one observation. With a much larger clone just one base away, this may be a read error. This chain links TRBV7-2 with TRBJ2-7, with 7 positions matching TRBD1. Losses at the gene ends were 1 base for V and 7 bases for J; bases not matched to a gene: 16. Germline-derived CDR1 and CDR2 are SGHTA and FQGNSA. The CDR3 length is 17 residues. CDR3 nucleotide sequence: TGTGCCAGCAGCTTAGTAGGGGGCGCCGGGCGGTACAATGAGCAGTACTTC. This codes for CASSLVGGAGRYNEQYF.

The rearrangement joins TRBV20-1 to TRBJ1-6, with TRBD1 matching over 9 bases. The germline CDR1 and CDR2 sequences are DFQATT and SNEGSKA (reference sequence). With V trimmed by 6 bases and J by 5 bases, 11 bases remained unmatched. CDR3 length equals 16 residues. In nucleotides, the CDR3 is TGCAGTGCCAAAGGGACAGGGAGGGTTAATAATTCACCCCTCCACTTT. Encoded protein: CSAKGTGRVNNSPLHF.

The genes are TRBV5-6 and TRBJ2-5; D not certain. The CDR3 is 14 amino acids. The V end lost 4 bases, the J end lost 4 bases, and 14 bases lay between the germline ends. Per the germline V gene, CDR1 is SGHDT and CDR2 is YYEEEE. The chain's CDR3 is CASSLLVGRETQYF. CDR3 DNA: TGTGCCAGCAGCCTGCTAGTAGGTCGAGAGACCCAGTACTTC.

This chain joins TRBV11-2 and TRBJ2-6; D is unclear. Looked up from germline, CDR1 is SGHAT and CDR2 is FQNNGV. Trimming pared 2 bases from V and 0 bases from J, leaving 11 bases between. The CDR3 extends over 17 amino acids. This CDR3 is CASSLRTSPSGANVLTF. The CDR3 bases are TGTGCCAGCAGCTTAAGAACGTCCCCCTCTGGGGCCAACGTCCTGACTTTC.

The chain is built from TRBV7-2 and TRBJ2-7; D is possibly TRBD1 or TRBD2 (5 bases each). CDR3 length: 14 residues. V shed 5 bases and J shed 1 base, with 12 bases lying between them. CDR1 is SGHTA and CDR2 is FQGNSA in the germline V gene. In nucleotides, the CDR3 is TGTGCCAGCAGCCCGGGACCGCCTTCCTACGAGCAGTACTTC. Amino acid sequence: CASSPGPPSYEQYF.

This chain joins TRBV7-2 and TRBJ2-4; D might be TRBD2 (6 bases). The DNA end is more similar to TRBJ2-7, so the J call may be wrong. From germline, CDR1 is SGHTA and CDR2 FQGNSA. The CDR3 has 17 residues. In nucleotides, the CDR3 is TGTGCCAGCAGCTTAGGTGGTGGTAGCGGACAAGCCTACGAGCAGTACTTC. As protein: CASSLGGGSGQAYEQYF.

V usage is TRBV20-1 and J usage is TRBJ2-7, with a tentative D call TRBD2 (5 bases). Germline values: CDR1 DFQATT, CDR2 SNEGSKA (reference sequence). V lost 5 bases to trimming and J lost 7 bases, with 12 bases between them. This CDR3 is built from 11 residues. In nucleotides, the CDR3 is TGCAGTGCTTGGGGAGTTGGTGAGCAGTACTTC. As protein: CSAWGVGEQYF.

This chain links TRBV11-2 with TRBJ2-1; 11 bases agree with TRBD2. Germline lookup yields CDR1 SGHAT and CDR2 FQNNGV. V lost 5 bases, J lost 9 bases, and 9 bases stayed unmatched. The CDR3 is 15 amino acids. DNA of the CDR3: TGTGCCAGCAGCGCCCGTAGCGGGGGGGCCGCTGAGCAGTTCTTC. It encodes CASSARSGGAAEQFF.

The rearrangement links TRBV10-3 to TRBJ2-1, with D possibly TRBD2 on 5 matching bases. This CDR3 spans 16 amino acids. CDR1 and CDR2 from the germline V gene are ENHRY and SYGVKD. V gave up 6 bases and J gave up 10 bases, with 25 bases separating them. CDR3 sequence: CAISTDPDLPDGEQFF. CDR3 in DNA: TGTGCCATCAGCACGGACCCGGACTTACCCGACGGGGAGCAGTTCTTC.

The J gene is TRBJ2-3, the V gene TRBV5-5; 7 bases are shared with TRBD1. This CDR3 has 15 amino acids. Germline CDR1 reads SGHKS; CDR2 reads YYEKEE (reference sequence). V lost 0 bases to trimming and J lost 6 bases; unmatched junction nucleotides: 7. DNA of the CDR3: TGTGCCAGCAGCTTGGCCTGGGGACAGTTGGATACGCAGTATTTT. The encoded protein is CASSLAWGQLDTQYF.

This clonotype was seen a few times. The V gene is TRBV7-2, the J gene TRBJ2-3; no firm D call. The CDR3 extends over 14 amino acids. V was pared by 2 bases and J by 2 bases, with 8 bases between. Germline V gene lookup returns CDR1 SGHTA and CDR2 FQGNSA. CDR3 region: CASSLRSITDTQYF. The CDR3 nucleotides are TGTGCCAGCAGCTTAAGGTCAATCACAGATACGCAGTATTTT.

The table lists this clonotype with a few counts. The chain combines TRBV7-2 with TRBJ2-4, with 8 bases matching TRBD2. CDR1 and CDR2 (germline): SGHTA, FQGNSA. This CDR3 contains 15 residues. The junction had 5 bases not matched to a gene; V was cut back by 6 bases and J by 1 base. The DNA for the CDR3 is TGTGCCAGCAGACTAGGCGGGGGGGCCAAAAACATTCAGTACTTC. Its protein is CASRLGGGAKNIQYF.

The J gene is TRBJ1-4, the V gene TRBV4-3; D not resolved. V was clipped by 4 bases and J by 5 bases, with 14 bases between them. The germline V gene encodes CDR1 LGHNA and CDR2 YSLEER. CDR3 size: 15 residues. CDR3 nucleotides: TGCGCCAGCAGCCTTAAGACACCCAGCAATGAAAAACTGTTTTTT. Residues: CASSLKTPSNEKLFF.

The chain has TRBV18 and TRBJ2-4; D unclear. The CDR3 extends over 15 amino acids. V lost 2 bases to trimming and J lost 0 bases, with 8 bases between them. Germline CDR1 reads KGHSH; CDR2 reads LQKENI. The CDR3 DNA follows: TGTGCCAGCTCACCATCGGGTCTAGCCAAAAACATTCAGTACTTC. The encoded protein is CASSPSGLAKNIQYF.

CDR3 nucleotide sequence: TGTGCCAGCAGCGTAGCACCAGAAAACTATGGCTACACCTTC. Protein: CASSVAPENYGYTF. The gene calls are TRBV9 and TRBJ1-2; no firm D call. The CDR3 has 14 amino acids. Germline CDR1 and CDR2: SGDLS and YYNGEE. V was pared by 0 bases and J by 2 bases, with 8 bases between.

Concerning this clonotype itself: Germline and junction disagree at one end, which may indicate a read error. The J gene is TRBJ2-5, the V gene TRBV5-5, with D perhaps matching TRBD1 (5 bases). This CDR3 spans 12 amino acids. Germline V CDR1 and CDR2: SGHKS, YYEKEE (reference sequence). DNA for the CDR3: TGTACCAGCAGGGTGTACCAAGAGACCCAGTACTTC. Encoded protein: CTSRVYQETQYF.

The chain couples TRBV29-1 to TRBJ2-5; D is undetermined. The germline gives CDR1 SQVTM, CDR2 ANQGSEA. Trimming cost V 0 bases and J 5 bases, with 22 bases left between them. The CDR3 runs to 17 residues. The chain's CDR3 is CSVEDPSGVSGMETQYF. CDR3 DNA sequence: TGCAGCGTTGAAGATCCTAGTGGGGTGAGTGGTATGGAGACCCAGTACTTC.

This clonotype was observed a few times. The chain recombines TRBV27 with TRBJ1-5, with 10 bases matching TRBD1. The germline CDR1 and CDR2 sequences are MNHEY and SMNVEV (reference sequence). With 6 bases clipped from V and 2 bases from J, the junction kept 4 bases outside the gene matches. The CDR3 sequence is 15 residues long. CDR3 in amino acids: CASRPGTGGNQPQHF. CDR3 DNA: TGTGCCAGCAGACCCGGGACAGGGGGCAATCAGCCCCAGCATTTT.

The CDR3 protein is CSVSLGVEAFF. The CDR3 DNA sequence: TGCAGCGTTTCTCTGGGGGTTGAAGCTTTCTTT. The chain joins TRBV29-1 to TRBJ1-1, with D tentatively TRBD1 (5 bases). The germline V gene has CDR1 SQVTM and CDR2 ANQGSEA. The V and J ends lost 5 bases and 7 bases respectively, with 11 bases between them. The length of the CDR3 is 11 residues.

V and J are TRBV15 and TRBJ2-7; D is unclear. TRBJ2-4 explains the end of the DNA better; the J call may be wrong. There are 15 residues in the CDR3. Germline lookup yields CDR1 LNHNV and CDR2 YYDKDF (reference sequence). The CDR3: CATSRDARDINIQYF. In DNA form, the CDR3 reads TGTGCCACCAGCAGAGATGCTCGCGATATAAACATTCAGTACTTC.

The chain uses TRBV23-1 and TRBJ2-1, with TRBD2 as a possible D gene (6 bases). TRBV23-1 carries the ORF label, with uncertain function. Deletions cut 8 bases from V and 2 bases from J, with 16 bases between. The CDR3 consists of 15 residues. CDR3 residues: CASVRGVGAYNEQFF. CDR3 nucleotide sequence: TGCGCCAGCGTCCGCGGGGTGGGCGCCTACAATGAGCAGTTCTTC.

The V and J genes are TRBV10-1 and TRBJ2-3; 10 nucleotides agree with TRBD1. Germline CDR1 reads WNHNN; CDR2 reads SYGVQD (reference sequence). The CDR3 has 14 residues. The trim removed 7 bases at V and 8 bases at J, leaving 9 bases unmatched. For the CDR3, the DNA is TGCGCCAGCATGGGGGACAGGGGAATTGGTACGCAGTATTTT. Protein product: CASMGDRGIGTQYF.